The clone carrying this T cell receptor (beta chain) was seen a few times. No antigen is known for it. In TCRdb, the reads were re-called with MiXCR into one record per CDR3 protein. The table includes approximately 200,000 distinct CDR3 sequences, roughly 20% detected once. This sample was taken from a study of T cell repertoires in cytomegalovirus infection. The overall study: Carrying CMV and the relevant HLA type showed in public TCR beta signatures.

The study, taken as a whole, reports: In two of eight donors, the top clonotype was HLA-C-restricted CMV-specific. Cumulative public TCR beta family frequency identified CMV carriers with the relevant HLA.

The CDR3 runs 11 residues. V dropped 6 bases and J dropped 3 bases, with 5 bases sitting between them. The sequencing input was CD8+ T cells from PBMCs. The source is a human donor in good health (CMV status not recorded). Some clones in this sample may be carry-over from other donors' samples. This rearrangement joins TRBV12-3 or TRBV12-4 to TRBJ2-5; D gene ambiguous. CDR3: CASRLEETQYF. In DNA form, the CDR3 reads TGTGCCAGCAGGTTGGAAGAGACCCAGTACTTC.